This T cell receptor beta chain emerged from a study of T-cell memory formation after mild COVID-19. As for the study in general: In these data, TCR clusters were largely donor specific. Study outcomes and limitations: Whether second-wave clones peaking at day 37 were SARS-CoV-2 specific went unconfirmed.

Trimming pared 1 base from V and 0 bases from J, leaving 11 bases between. Looked up from germline, CDR1 is KGHDR and CDR2 is SFDVKD. The CDR3 totals 17 residues. From 5'RACE with constant-segment primers came TCR alpha and TCR beta cDNA libraries that carried sample barcodes and UMIs. MiXCR, applied by TCRdb to the 5' RACE reads, yields one record per CDR3 protein. The table includes just over 400,000 distinct CDR3 sequences, around a quarter detected once. Details on this clonotype: Its matching antigen is unknown.

The receptor's source is an adult woman who had mild COVID-19 (a few samples of this study predate the infection). Cell type and time point are not known. This rearrangement joins TRBV24-1 to TRBJ2-2; D may be TRBD1 (6 bases). Source material: PBMCs or a T cell subset sorted from them (not recorded which). CDR3 residues: CATSDLREGANTGELFF. The CDR3 DNA follows: TGTGCCACCAGTGATTTAAGAGAGGGGGCGAACACCGGGGAGCTGTTTTTT.